This T cell receptor (beta chain) was sequenced during a study of blood T cell repertoires in COVID-19. Study at large: Both acute and convalescent COVID-19 samples were obtained from the United States, Italy and Spain. In each case, the material was cDNA or gDNA derived from T cells, B-cell-depleted T cells, or PBMCs.

Using immunoSEQ multiplex PCR, the repertoire was profiled, and TCRdb retains in-frame clones only, with some absent. The data contain fewer than 250,000 clones, around nine tenths of them singletons. The TCR sequence derives from a man between 25 and 39 years old in a cohort exposed to, infected with or recovered from COVID-19 (not recorded which). Sequencing was done on a sample of PBMCs or T cells enriched from blood (not recorded which).

The CDR3 sequence is CASSYSGQGANYGYTF. CDR3 DNA: TGTGCCAGCAGTTACTCGGGGCAAGGGGCGAACTATGGCTACACCTTC. The chain uses TRBV6-5 and TRBJ1-2; D is possibly TRBD1 (5 bases). Germline loops: CDR1 MNHEY, CDR2 SVGAGI. The CDR3 length is 16 residues. Deletions cut 0 bases from V and 2 bases from J, with 13 bases between.